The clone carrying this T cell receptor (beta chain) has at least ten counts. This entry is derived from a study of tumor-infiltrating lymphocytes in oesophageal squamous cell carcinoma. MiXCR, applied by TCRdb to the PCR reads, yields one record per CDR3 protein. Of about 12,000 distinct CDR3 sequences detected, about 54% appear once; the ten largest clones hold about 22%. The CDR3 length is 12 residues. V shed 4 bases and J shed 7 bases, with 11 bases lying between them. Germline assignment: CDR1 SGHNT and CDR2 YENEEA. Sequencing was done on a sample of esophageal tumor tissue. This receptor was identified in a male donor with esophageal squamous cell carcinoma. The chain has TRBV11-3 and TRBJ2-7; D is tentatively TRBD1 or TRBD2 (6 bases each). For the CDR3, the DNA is TGTGCCAGCAGCTGGGGGGCCAAGGAGCAGTACTTC. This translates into CASSWGAKEQYF.